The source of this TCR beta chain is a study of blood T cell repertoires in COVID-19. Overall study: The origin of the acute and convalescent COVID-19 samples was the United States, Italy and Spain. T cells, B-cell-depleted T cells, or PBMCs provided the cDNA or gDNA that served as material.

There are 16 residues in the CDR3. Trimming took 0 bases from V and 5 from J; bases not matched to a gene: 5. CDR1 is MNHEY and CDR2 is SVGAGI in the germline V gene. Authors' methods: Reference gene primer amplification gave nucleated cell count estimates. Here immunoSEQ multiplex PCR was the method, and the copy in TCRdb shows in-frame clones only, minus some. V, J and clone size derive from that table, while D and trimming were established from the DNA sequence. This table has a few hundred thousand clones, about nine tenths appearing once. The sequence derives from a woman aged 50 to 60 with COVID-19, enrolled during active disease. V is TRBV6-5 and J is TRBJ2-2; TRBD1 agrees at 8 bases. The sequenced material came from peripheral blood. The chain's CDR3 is CASSYSDRGHTGELFF. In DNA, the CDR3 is TGTGCCAGCAGTTACTCCGACAGGGGTCATACCGGGGAGCTGTTTTTT.